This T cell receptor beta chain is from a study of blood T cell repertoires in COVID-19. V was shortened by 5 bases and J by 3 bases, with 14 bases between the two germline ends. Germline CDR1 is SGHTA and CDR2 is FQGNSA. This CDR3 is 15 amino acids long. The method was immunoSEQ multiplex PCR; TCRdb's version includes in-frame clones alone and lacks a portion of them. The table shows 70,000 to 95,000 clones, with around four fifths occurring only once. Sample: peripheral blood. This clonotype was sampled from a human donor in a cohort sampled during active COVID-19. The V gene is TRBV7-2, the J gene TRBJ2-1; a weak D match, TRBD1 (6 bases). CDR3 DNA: TGTGCCAGCAGCCCCCAACTAGGGGGCTACAATGAGCAGTTCTTC. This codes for CASSPQLGGYNEQFF.